The next 31 T cell receptor beta chains were all read from a single sample in a study of blood T cell repertoires in COVID-19. The assay was immunoSEQ multiplex PCR, and TCRdb's table has in-frame clones only and misses some. The sample carries approximately 190,000 clones, 80% recorded once. Sequencing input: peripheral blood. These receptors originate from a man in his 60s with acute or convalescent COVID-19.

The rearrangement uses TRBV2 and TRBJ2-1; a possible D gene is TRBD1 (6 bases). The length of the CDR3 is 13 residues. V lost 4 bases to trimming and J lost 3 bases, with 7 bases between them. Germline CDR1 is SNHLY and CDR2 is FYNNEI. CDR3: CASSGGLYNEQFF. The DNA for the CDR3 is TGTGCCAGCAGTGGGGGGCTCTACAATGAGCAGTTCTTC.

This CDR3 is CASSSGQGSWGNTIYF. In DNA form, the CDR3 reads TGTGCCAGCAGTTCTGGACAGGGGAGTTGGGGAAACACCATATATTTT. The J gene is TRBJ1-3, the V gene TRBV6-5, with TRBD1 identical over 9 bases. The V gene's germline CDR1 is MNHEY and CDR2 SVGAGI. The CDR3 consists of 16 residues. Trimming removed 4 bases from V and 4 bases from J; junction bases left unmatched: 8.

The chain carries TRBV6-1 and TRBJ1-5, with D possibly TRBD1 on 6 matching bases. V dropped 1 base and J dropped 2 bases, with 12 bases sitting between them. The CDR3 covers 16 residues. Germline V gives CDR1 MNHNS, CDR2 SASEGT. The CDR3 sequence is CASSEDRAAGNQPQHF. In DNA form, the CDR3 reads TGTGCCAGCAGTGAAGACAGGGCCGCGGGCAATCAGCCCCAGCATTTT.

The chain employs TRBV9 and TRBJ2-1, with a possible D match to TRBD2 (5 bases). This CDR3 has 13 amino acids. The V gene's germline CDR1 is SGDLS and CDR2 YYNGEE. Deletions cut 4 bases from V and 10 bases from J, with 15 bases between. The CDR3 DNA is TGTGCCAGCAGCCCCTATTCCGGGGTAGAGCAGTTCTTC. This translates into CASSPYSGVEQFF.

The V and J genes are TRBV18 and TRBJ1-4; maybe TRBD1 (5 bases). Trimming took off 10 bases at V and 8 bases at J, with 17 bases between the two ends. The CDR3 runs to 13 residues. From germline, CDR1 is KGHSH and CDR2 LQKENI. The CDR3 is CATSRGKREKLFF. The CDR3 DNA is TGTGCCACCTCTAGGGGCAAAAGAGAAAAACTGTTTTTT.

J is TRBJ1-1 and V is TRBV19; D is undetermined. Germline lookup yields CDR1 LNHDA and CDR2 SQIVND (reference sequence). V lost 4 bases and J lost 0, with 12 bases in between. The CDR3 extends over 15 amino acids. The CDR3, as DNA: TGTGCCAGTAGTACCCCCAGACACCTGAACACTGAAGCTTTCTTT. Translating it yields CASSTPRHLNTEAFF.

The genes are TRBV7-9 and TRBJ1-1, with D possibly TRBD1 on 5 matching bases. The length of the CDR3 is 13 residues. The germline CDR1 and CDR2 sequences are SEHNR and FQNEAQ (reference sequence). Trimming cost V 3 bases and J 6 bases, with 11 bases left between them. The CDR3 reads CASSFGARSEAFF. The CDR3 nucleotides read TGTGCCAGCAGCTTTGGGGCACGTTCTGAAGCTTTCTTT.

This clone was counted only a few times. The V gene is TRBV6-5, the J gene TRBJ1-5; D is perhaps TRBD1 (6 bases). Trimming cost V 5 bases and J 2 bases, with 13 bases left between them. The CDR3 spans 15 residues. Germline V gives CDR1 MNHEY, CDR2 SVGAGI. The CDR3 DNA follows: TGTGCCAGCAGTCCGCGGGGGGCTCGCAATCAGCCCCAGCATTTT. It codes for CASSPRGARNQPQHF.

The chain recombines TRBV6-5 with TRBJ1-1; 8 nucleotides agree with TRBD1. J lost 0 bases, V lost 6 bases, and 3 bases had no gene match. Germline CDR1 MNHEY, CDR2 SVGAGI. This CDR3 spans 14 amino acids. In DNA, the CDR3 is TGTGCCAGCAGCGAGGACAGGGTGAACACTGAAGCTTTCTTT. As protein: CASSEDRVNTEAFF.

This chain links TRBV7-9 with TRBJ1-2; D remains unclear. This CDR3 contains 12 residues. The germline V gene has CDR1 SEHNR and CDR2 FQNEAQ (reference sequence). V was pared by 1 base and J by 5 bases, with 5 bases between. CDR3 DNA sequence: TGTGCCAGCAGCTTAGATAGATATGGCTACACCTTC. This sequence encodes CASSLDRYGYTF.

The chain employs TRBV5-6 and TRBJ2-2, with 9 bases matching TRBD2. Germline-derived CDR1 and CDR2 are SGHDT and YYEEEE. The CDR3 runs to 15 residues. Trimming removed 2 bases from V and 6 bases from J; junction bases left unmatched: 5. The CDR3 reads CASSFALAGSGELFF. The CDR3 DNA reads TGTGCCAGCAGCTTTGCGCTAGCGGGGTCCGGGGAGCTGTTTTTT.

This sequence joins TRBV7-8 and TRBJ1-2; 10 bases are shared with TRBD1. This CDR3 contains 14 residues. The germline V gene encodes CDR1 SGHVS and CDR2 FQNEAQ. Trimming cost V 5 bases and J 7 bases; bases outside gene matches: 7. The CDR3 DNA reads as TGTGCCAGCAGCGCGACGGGACAGGGGCTTGGCTACACCTTC. It codes for CASSATGQGLGYTF.

The chain recombines TRBV23-1 with TRBJ1-1, with 8 nucleotides matching TRBD1. TRBV23-1 is placed among ORFs of uncertain function. V shed 7 bases and J 4 bases; nucleotides not matched to a gene: 8. The CDR3 loop spans 14 amino acids. CDR3 sequence reads: CASTPGGEGTEAFF. As DNA, the CDR3 is TGCGCCAGCACCCCAGGGGGCGAAGGCACTGAAGCTTTCTTT.

The rearrangement links TRBV27 to TRBJ1-1; 7 bases agree with TRBD1. Per the germline V gene, CDR1 is MNHEY and CDR2 is SMNVEV (reference sequence). The CDR3 sequence is 14 residues long. With V trimmed by 5 bases and J by 8 bases, 11 bases remained unmatched. The CDR3 loop is CASSVQGPRGEAFF. CDR3 in DNA: TGTGCCAGCAGTGTACAGGGGCCGCGCGGGGAAGCTTTCTTT.

This sequence joins TRBV3-1 (or the pseudogene TRBV3-2) and TRBJ2-7; 9 nucleotides line up with TRBD1. The CDR3 contains 13 residues. Germline-derived CDR1 and CDR2 are LGHDT and YNNKEL (reference sequence). J lost 2 bases, V lost 7 bases, and 3 bases had no gene match. The CDR3 here is CASTGTGTYEQYF. The DNA of the CDR3 is TGTGCCAGCACCGGGACAGGGACCTACGAGCAGTACTTC.

The rearrangement joins TRBV9 to TRBJ2-1, with 7 bases fitting TRBD2. Germline CDR1 and CDR2: SGDLS and YYNGEE. Trimming removed 0 bases from V and 6 bases from J; junction bases left unmatched: 0. The CDR3 runs 13 residues. For the CDR3, the DNA is TGTGCCAGCAGCGTAGGCGGGGGCAATGAGCAGTTCTTC. It translates to CASSVGGGNEQFF.

This clone has a handful of counts. The chain uses TRBV27 and TRBJ2-1; possible D gene TRBD1, 5 bases. V was clipped by 6 bases and J by 6 bases, with 27 bases between them. Germline CDR1 MNHEY, CDR2 SMNVEV (reference sequence). The CDR3 spans 18 residues. CDR3 residues: CASSYYPPQGIRGNEQFF. The CDR3 nucleotides read TGTGCCAGCAGCTATTACCCCCCGCAGGGAATAAGAGGCAATGAGCAGTTCTTC.

The CDR3 DNA is TGTGCCACCAGCAGAGATCTAAGAAATCAGCCCCAGCATTTT. Protein sequence: CATSRDLRNQPQHF. The chain recombines TRBV15 with TRBJ1-5; D is undetermined. CDR1 and CDR2 (germline): LNHNV, YYDKDF (reference sequence). There are 14 residues in the CDR3. Trimming pared 0 bases from V and 4 bases from J, leaving 7 bases between.

J is TRBJ2-7 and V is TRBV4-1, with 8 bases matching TRBD2. Trimming removed 4 bases from V and 2 bases from J; junction bases left unmatched: 7. Germline loops: CDR1 MGHRA, CDR2 YSYEKL. This CDR3 contains 15 residues. The CDR3, as DNA: TGCGCCAGCAGCCGCCCGGGAGGGTTAGCCTACGAGCAGTACTTC. Translation gives CASSRPGGLAYEQYF.

This chain connects TRBV4-2 to TRBJ2-3; 9 nucleotides align to TRBD2. The V gene end was trimmed by 4 bases and the J gene end by 2 bases; junction bases not matched to a gene: 4. Germline assignment: CDR1 LGHNA and CDR2 YNFKEQ. The CDR3 loop spans 15 amino acids. The CDR3 region has the DNA TGTGCCAGCAGCCGGGCTAGCGGGAACACAGATACGCAGTATTTT. This gives the protein CASSRASGNTDTQYF.

This clone showed up just a few times. This sequence joins TRBV6-2 or TRBV6-3 and TRBJ1-5, with D possibly matching TRBD1 (6 bases). Germline V CDR1 and CDR2: MNHEY, SVGEGT. The CDR3 sequence is 16 residues long. V was pared by 5 bases and J by 3 bases, with 17 bases between. The CDR3 loop reads CASSRGRTVINQPQHF. The CDR3 DNA is TGTGCCAGCAGTAGGGGACGGACAGTGATCAATCAGCCCCAGCATTTT.

V gene TRBV29-1 combines with J gene TRBJ1-3; D ambiguous. CDR1 is SQVTM and CDR2 is ANQGSEA in the germline V gene. V gave up 4 bases and J gave up 2 bases, with 24 bases separating them. The CDR3 sequence is 18 residues long. This CDR3 reads CSVVVSIRHGLPGNTIYF. CDR3 nucleotide sequence: TGCAGCGTTGTAGTGTCCATCAGGCATGGGCTGCCTGGAAACACCATATATTTT.

The CDR3 is CASSFEGREQFF. CDR3 nucleotide sequence: TGTGCCAGCAGCTTCGAGGGCAGGGAGCAGTTCTTC. This chain joins TRBV7-3 and TRBJ2-1; possibly TRBD2 for D (5 bases). The CDR3 consists of 12 residues. The germline CDR1 and CDR2 sequences are SGHTA and FQGTGA. V was trimmed by 3 bases and J by 10 bases, leaving 10 bases between them.

The rearrangement uses TRBV2 and TRBJ2-2; tentatively, D is TRBD2 (5 bases). Looked up from germline, CDR1 is SNHLY and CDR2 is FYNNEI. Trimming cost V 10 bases and J 10 bases, with 22 bases left between them. The CDR3 spans 14 residues. CDR3 coding DNA: TGTGCCACACAAGAGGGCCAGAACACTTTGGAGCTGTTTTTT. Protein: CATQEGQNTLELFF.

V gene TRBV9 combines with J gene TRBJ1-2; no clear D gene. Trimming removed 0 bases from V and 2 bases from J, with 20 bases in between. The germline CDR1 and CDR2 sequences are SGDLS and YYNGEE. The CDR3 is 18 residues long. The chain's CDR3 is CASSVAADYWGGNYGYTF. The CDR3 DNA reads as TGTGCCAGCAGCGTAGCTGCCGATTATTGGGGAGGGAACTATGGCTACACCTTC.

The gene calls are TRBV11-2 and TRBJ2-7, with 10 bases lining up with TRBD1. Germline trimming cut 2 bases from V and 6 bases from J; bases unmatched to any gene: 1. Germline CDR1 SGHAT, CDR2 FQNNGV. The CDR3 has 13 amino acids. This CDR3 reads CASSLRTGGEQYF. Written as DNA, the CDR3 is TGTGCCAGCAGCTTACGGACAGGGGGCGAGCAGTACTTC.

The chain employs TRBV9 and TRBJ2-5, with TRBD2 matching over 9 bases. The CDR3 is 15 amino acids. CDR1 is SGDLS and CDR2 is YYNGEE in the germline V gene. The CDR3: CPTRPQRRGGETQYF. The CDR3 nucleotides read TGTCCCACCCGCCCACAACGGCGGGGGGGGGAGACCCAGTACTTC.

The gene calls are TRBV7-9 and TRBJ1-6; 8 positions agree with TRBD1. V was pared by 3 bases and J by 7 bases, with 11 bases of the junction left unmatched. CDR1 and CDR2 from the germline V gene are SEHNR and FQNEAQ (reference sequence). This CDR3 has 17 residues. As DNA, the CDR3 is TGTGCCAGCAGCTTGGCCGGGACAGGCGGGAGCAATTCACCCCTCCACTTT. The encoded protein is CASSLAGTGGSNSPLHF.

This chain joins TRBV24-1 and TRBJ1-5; 9 positions agree with TRBD1. V gave up 3 bases and J gave up 1 base; unmatched junction bases: 9. This CDR3 is 18 amino acids long. The germline V gene encodes CDR1 KGHDR and CDR2 SFDVKD. CDR3 sequence reads: CATSDTRPGQGSNQPQHF. The DNA of the CDR3 is TGTGCCACCAGTGATACTAGGCCCGGACAGGGGAGCAATCAGCCCCAGCATTTT.

The chain is built from TRBV9 and TRBJ1-2; TRBD1 might be the D (5 bases). The germline V gene encodes CDR1 SGDLS and CDR2 YYNGEE. The CDR3 covers 13 residues. V was cut by 3 bases and J by 4 bases, with 10 bases left in between. The CDR3 here is CASSAGLSYGYTF. As DNA, the CDR3 is TGTGCCAGCAGCGCGGGACTATCCTATGGCTACACCTTC.

This chain connects TRBV2 to TRBJ2-3, with 12 bases identical to TRBD1. The germline CDR1 and CDR2 sequences are SNHLY and FYNNEI. Unmatched junction bases numbered 11, after V lost 4 bases and J lost 6 bases. There are 17 residues in the CDR3. The CDR3 spells CASSGWVGQGAMDTQYF. The DNA of the CDR3 is TGTGCCAGCAGTGGCTGGGTGGGACAGGGGGCTATGGATACGCAGTATTTT.